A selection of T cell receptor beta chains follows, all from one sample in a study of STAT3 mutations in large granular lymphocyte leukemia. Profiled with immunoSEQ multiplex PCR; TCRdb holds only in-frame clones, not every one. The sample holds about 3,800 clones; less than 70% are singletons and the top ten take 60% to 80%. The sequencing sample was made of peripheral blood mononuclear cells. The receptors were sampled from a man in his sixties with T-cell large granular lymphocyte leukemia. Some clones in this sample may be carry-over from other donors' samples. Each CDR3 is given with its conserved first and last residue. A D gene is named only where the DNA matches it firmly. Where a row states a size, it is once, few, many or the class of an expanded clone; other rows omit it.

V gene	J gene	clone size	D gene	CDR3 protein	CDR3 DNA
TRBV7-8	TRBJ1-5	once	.	CASSLGEQPQHF	TGTGCCAGCAGCTTAGGGGAACAGCCCCAGCATTTT
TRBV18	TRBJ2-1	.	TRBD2	CASSPLAGGGYNEQFF	TGTGCCAGCTCACCGCTAGCGGGAGGGGGCTACAATGAGCAGTTCTTC
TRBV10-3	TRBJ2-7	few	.	CAISDPGVGFHEQYF	TGTGCCATCAGTGATCCCGGAGTTGGGTTCCACGAGCAGTACTTC
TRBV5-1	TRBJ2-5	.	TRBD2	CASSLGWRGQETQYF	TGCGCCAGCAGCTTGGGTTGGCGGGGGCAAGAGACCCAGTACTTC
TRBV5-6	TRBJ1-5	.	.	CASSFGAGNQPQHF	TGTGCCAGCAGCTTTGGGGCAGGTAATCAGCCCCAGCATTTT
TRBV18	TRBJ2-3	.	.	CASSPVGSTDTQYF	TGTGCCAGCTCACCCGTTGGCAGCACAGATACGCAGTATTTT
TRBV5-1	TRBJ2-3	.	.	CASSLGLRDYTDTQYF	TGCGCCAGCAGCTTGGGACTCCGAGACTACACAGATACGCAGTATTTT
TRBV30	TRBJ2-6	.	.	CAFRLWSGANVLTF	TGTGCTTTCCGGTTATGGTCTGGGGCCAACGTCCTGACTTTC
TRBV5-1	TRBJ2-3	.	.	CASSSQGLGEDTQYF	TGCGCCAGCAGCTCACAGGGACTTGGGGAAGATACGCAGTATTTT
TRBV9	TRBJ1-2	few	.	CASSLKMDSWGYTF	TGTGCCAGCAGCTTGAAAATGGACAGTTGGGGCTACACCTTC
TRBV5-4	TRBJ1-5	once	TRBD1	CASSLQGVSNQPQHF	TGTGCCAGCAGCCTACAGGGGGTGAGCAATCAGCCCCAGCATTTT
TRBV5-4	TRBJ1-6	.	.	CASSLGFGSPLHF	TGTGCCAGCAGCTTGGGTTTCGGTTCACCCCTCCACTTT
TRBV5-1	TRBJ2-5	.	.	CASSSRGPRETQYF	TGCGCCAGCAGCTCCAGAGGACCTCGGGAGACCCAGTACTTC
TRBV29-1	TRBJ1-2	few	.	CSVASEFSSDGYTF	TGCAGCGTCGCCTCCGAGTTTAGTTCGGATGGCTACACCTTC
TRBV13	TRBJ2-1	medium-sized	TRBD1	CASSPPGTDSYNEQFF	TGTGCCAGCAGCCCCCCGGGGACAGACTCCTACAATGAGCAGTTCTTC
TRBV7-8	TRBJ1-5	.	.	CASSSTAVRNQPQHF	TGTGCCAGCAGCTCGACGGCAGTCCGAAATCAGCCCCAGCATTTT
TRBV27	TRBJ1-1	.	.	CASSSGLGAFF	TGTGCCAGCAGTTCTGGGTTGGGAGCTTTCTTT
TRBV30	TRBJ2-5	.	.	CAWDTQETQYF	TGTGCCTGGGACACCCAAGAGACCCAGTACTTC
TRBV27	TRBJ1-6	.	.	CASSLSRDSPLHF	TGTGCCAGCAGTTTATCAAGGGATTCACCCCTCCACTTT
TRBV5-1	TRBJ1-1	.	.	CASSSQLNTEAFF	TGCGCCAGCAGCAGTCAGCTGAACACTGAAGCTTTCTTT
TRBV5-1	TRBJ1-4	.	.	CASSVSGRMGGEKLFF	TGCGCCAGCAGCGTATCGGGACGGATGGGGGGCGAAAAACTGTTTTTT
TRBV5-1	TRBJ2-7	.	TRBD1	CASSPAGTELYEQYF	TGCGCCAGCAGCCCCGCCGGGACAGAGCTATACGAGCAGTACTTC
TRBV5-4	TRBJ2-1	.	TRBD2	CASRLSGGDNEQFF	TGTGCCAGCAGACTTTCGGGGGGTGACAATGAGCAGTTCTTC
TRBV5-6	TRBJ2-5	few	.	CASSLGGEETQYF	TGTGCCAGCAGCTTGGGCGGGGAAGAGACCCAGTACTTC
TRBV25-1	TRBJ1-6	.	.	CASSEVQGHSPLHF	TGTGCCAGCAGTGAAGTACAGGGTCATTCACCCCTCCACTTT
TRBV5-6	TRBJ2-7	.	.	CASSFNDAYEQYF	TGTGCCAGCAGCTTTAACGACGCCTACGAGCAGTACTTC
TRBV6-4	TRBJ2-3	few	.	CASSDREVDTQYF	TGTGCCAGCAGTGACAGGGAAGTAGATACGCAGTATTTT
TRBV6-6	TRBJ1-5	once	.	CASKKGDLGNQPQHF	TGTGCCAGCAAAAAAGGGGACTTAGGCAATCAGCCCCAGCATTTT
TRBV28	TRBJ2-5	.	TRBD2	CASSTPLGGEPQETQYF	TGTGCCAGCAGTACCCCCCTGGGGGGGGAGCCACAAGAGACCCAGTACTTC
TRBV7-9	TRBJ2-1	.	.	CASSLVDSEQFF	TGTGCCAGCAGCTTAGTAGACTCCGAGCAGTTCTTC
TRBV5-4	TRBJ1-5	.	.	CASSEGSSGQPQHF	TGTGCCAGCAGCGAGGGCAGTAGCGGTCAGCCCCAGCATTTT
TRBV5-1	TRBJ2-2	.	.	CASSTALDTGELFF	TGCGCCAGCAGCACGGCCTTGGACACCGGGGAGCTGTTTTTT
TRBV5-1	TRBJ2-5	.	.	CASSYGEGPQETQYF	TGCGCCAGCAGCTATGGGGAAGGCCCCCAAGAGACCCAGTACTTC
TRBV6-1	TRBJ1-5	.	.	CASSELWGAGQPQHF	TGTGCCAGCAGTGAACTGTGGGGGGCAGGGCAGCCCCAGCATTTT
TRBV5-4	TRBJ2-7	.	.	CASSFSATSYEQYF	TGTGCCAGCAGCTTTAGTGCCACCTCCTACGAGCAGTACTTC
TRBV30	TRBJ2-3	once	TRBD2	CAGTTSGSTDTQYF	TGTGCCGGGACGACTAGCGGTAGCACAGATACGCAGTATTTT
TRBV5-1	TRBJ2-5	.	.	CASSLGDTGLGETQYF	TGCGCCAGCAGCTTGGGAGACACAGGTCTTGGAGAGACCCAGTACTTC
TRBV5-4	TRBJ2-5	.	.	CASSLGSGGYQETQYF	TGTGCCAGCAGCTTGGGGTCCGGAGGGTACCAAGAGACCCAGTACTTC
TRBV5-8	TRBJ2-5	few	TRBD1	CASSLGTGHETQYF	TGTGCCAGCAGCTTGGGGACAGGGCACGAGACCCAGTACTTC
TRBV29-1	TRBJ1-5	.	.	CSDTWRGGNQPQHF	TGCAGCGATACCTGGAGAGGGGGGAATCAGCCCCAGCATTTT
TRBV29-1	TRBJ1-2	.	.	CSVQVPTGYGYTF	TGCAGCGTCCAGGTACCAACAGGCTATGGCTACACCTTC
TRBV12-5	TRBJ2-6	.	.	CASGGVAGANVLTF	TGTGCTAGTGGTGGGGTTGCTGGGGCCAACGTCCTGACTTTC